Listed below are T cell receptor beta chains from one sample, sequenced in a study of OX40 agonist ivuxolimab in advanced cancers. Method: immunoSEQ multiplex PCR; TCRdb's copy keeps in-frame clones and lacks some. The profile covers tens of thousands of clones, with 90% appearing a single time and 1.5% to 2% taken by the ten largest. Source: CD4+ or CD8+ T cells sorted from blood, taken in a trial of the OX40 agonist ivuxolimab. The receptors were gathered from an adult with an advanced solid tumor such as melanoma, head and neck, liver or kidney cancer. The CDR3 runs from the conserved cysteine through the conserved F or W. Each record gives: D gene, clone size, J gene, V gene, CDR3 length, CDR3 protein, CDR3 DNA. A D gene is named only where the DNA matches it firmly. Rows may omit the clone size; those that give it use once, few, many or a size class.

d_gene: TRBD1; abundance: -; j_gene: TRBJ1-4; v_gene: TRBV28; len: 15; CDR3aa: CASSVRTGGSSRLFF; CDR3nt: TGTGCCAGCAGTGTCCGGACAGGCGGCTCTTCTAGACTGTTTTTT
d_gene: -; abundance: -; j_gene: TRBJ2-6; v_gene: TRBV5-1; len: 15; CDR3aa: CASSPPYSGANVLTF; CDR3nt: TGCGCCAGCAGCCCGCCATACTCTGGGGCCAACGTCCTGACTTTC
d_gene: -; abundance: -; j_gene: TRBJ1-3; v_gene: TRBV6-5; len: 15; CDR3aa: CASSYSGAVGNTIYF; CDR3nt: TGTGCCAGCAGTTACTCTGGGGCCGTAGGAAACACCATATATTTT
d_gene: -; abundance: -; j_gene: TRBJ1-1; v_gene: TRBV18; len: 13; CDR3aa: CASSPLVDASAFF; CDR3nt: TGTGCCAGCTCACCATTGGTGGATGCAAGTGCTTTCTTT
d_gene: -; abundance: few; j_gene: TRBJ1-6; v_gene: TRBV5-1; len: 15; CDR3aa: CASRSTGLGNSPLHF; CDR3nt: TGCGCCAGCAGGTCGACAGGCTTAGGAAATTCACCCCTCCACTTT
d_gene: -; abundance: -; j_gene: TRBJ1-1; v_gene: TRBV2; len: 14; CDR3aa: CASRPESGTTEAFF; CDR3nt: TGTGCCAGCCGCCCCGAATCAGGGACAACTGAAGCTTTCTTT
d_gene: -; abundance: -; j_gene: TRBJ2-1; v_gene: TRBV5-1; len: 13; CDR3aa: CASSLDSYNEQFF; CDR3nt: TGCGCCAGCAGCTTGGATTCATACAATGAGCAGTTCTTC
d_gene: TRBD1; abundance: -; j_gene: TRBJ1-3; v_gene: TRBV19; len: 14; CDR3aa: CASGRTGGVDTIYF; CDR3nt: TGTGCCAGTGGCAGGACAGGCGGTGTAGACACCATATATTTT
d_gene: -; abundance: -; j_gene: TRBJ1-1; v_gene: TRBV5-1; len: 13; CDR3aa: CASSPGSDTEAFF; CDR3nt: TGCGCCAGCAGCCCGGGCTCGGACACTGAAGCTTTCTTT
d_gene: TRBD2; abundance: -; j_gene: TRBJ2-2; v_gene: TRBV19; len: 15; CDR3aa: CASSPTSGRTGELFF; CDR3nt: TGTGCCAGTAGTCCCACTAGCGGGAGAACCGGGGAGCTGTTTTTT
d_gene: -; abundance: -; j_gene: TRBJ2-7; v_gene: TRBV28; len: 14; CDR3aa: CASSGAGGMYEQYF; CDR3nt: TGTGCCAGCAGTGGGGCAGGGGGGATGTACGAGCAGTACTTC
d_gene: -; abundance: medium-sized; j_gene: TRBJ1-4; v_gene: TRBV9; len: 14; CDR3aa: CASSETAYNEKLFF; CDR3nt: TGTGCCAGCAGCGAGACGGCCTACAATGAAAAACTGTTTTTT
d_gene: -; abundance: -; j_gene: TRBJ1-1; v_gene: TRBV30; len: 13; CDR3aa: CAWSYSGNTEAFF; CDR3nt: TGTGCCTGGAGTTACTCAGGGAACACTGAAGCTTTCTTT
d_gene: -; abundance: once; j_gene: TRBJ2-5; v_gene: TRBV5-4; len: 13; CDR3aa: CASSLRGEETQYF; CDR3nt: TGTGCCAGCAGCCTCAGGGGGGAAGAGACCCAGTACTTC
d_gene: -; abundance: -; j_gene: TRBJ2-3; v_gene: TRBV5-1; len: 14; CDR3aa: CASSLAGDTDTQYF; CDR3nt: TGCGCCAGCAGCTTGGCGGGCGACACAGATACGCAGTATTTT
d_gene: TRBD2; abundance: -; j_gene: TRBJ2-2; v_gene: TRBV5-1; len: 17; CDR3aa: CASSSGVAGAGTGELFF; CDR3nt: TGCGCCAGCAGCTCCGGGGTAGCGGGAGCGGGTACCGGGGAGCTGTTTTTT
d_gene: TRBD2; abundance: -; j_gene: TRBJ2-7; v_gene: TRBV7-2; len: 14; CDR3aa: CASSLGAGAYEQYF; CDR3nt: TGTGCCAGCAGCTTAGGTGCGGGAGCCTACGAGCAGTACTTC
d_gene: -; abundance: medium-sized; j_gene: TRBJ1-1; v_gene: TRBV18; len: 11; CDR3aa: CASSPKTEAFF; CDR3nt: TGTGCCAGCTCACCAAAAACTGAAGCTTTCTTT
d_gene: TRBD1; abundance: -; j_gene: TRBJ1-6; v_gene: TRBV19; len: 15; CDR3aa: CASSGAGTGVSPLHF; CDR3nt: TGTGCCAGTAGTGGGGCCGGGACAGGGGTGTCACCCCTCCACTTT
d_gene: TRBD1; abundance: -; j_gene: TRBJ1-2; v_gene: TRBV11-3; len: 14; CDR3aa: CASSFRDRSYGYTF; CDR3nt: TGTGCCAGCAGCTTTCGGGACAGGTCGTATGGCTACACCTTC
d_gene: -; abundance: -; j_gene: TRBJ2-7; v_gene: TRBV11-3; len: 14; CDR3aa: CASSRDGLAYEQYF; CDR3nt: TGTGCCAGCAGCAGGGACGGTCTTGCTTACGAGCAGTACTTC
d_gene: TRBD2; abundance: -; j_gene: TRBJ2-3; v_gene: TRBV29-1; len: 13; CDR3aa: CSSWAGGPDTQYF; CDR3nt: TGCAGCTCGTGGGCGGGGGGGCCAGATACGCAGTATTTT
d_gene: -; abundance: -; j_gene: TRBJ1-2; v_gene: TRBV28; len: 14; CDR3aa: CASGRARTFYGYTF; CDR3nt: TGTGCCAGCGGAAGGGCGCGAACTTTCTATGGCTACACCTTC
d_gene: -; abundance: -; j_gene: TRBJ2-1; v_gene: TRBV27; len: 15; CDR3aa: CASGTGAATYNEQFF; CDR3nt: TGTGCCAGCGGGACCGGGGCAGCAACCTACAATGAGCAGTTCTTC
d_gene: TRBD2; abundance: -; j_gene: TRBJ2-5; v_gene: TRBV19; len: 16; CDR3aa: CATGTGGFRFRETQYF; CDR3nt: TGTGCCACTGGAACGGGGGGTTTTCGCTTTCGGGAGACCCAGTACTTC
d_gene: TRBD2; abundance: -; j_gene: TRBJ2-2; v_gene: TRBV11-3; len: 16; CDR3aa: CASSSGLAGNSGELFF; CDR3nt: TGTGCCAGCAGCTCAGGACTAGCGGGAAACTCCGGGGAGCTGTTTTTT
d_gene: TRBD1; abundance: -; j_gene: TRBJ2-1; v_gene: TRBV5-1; len: 15; CDR3aa: CASSKRDSSYNEQFF; CDR3nt: TGCGCCAGCAGCAAGAGGGACAGCTCCTACAATGAGCAGTTCTTC
d_gene: -; abundance: once; j_gene: TRBJ1-1; v_gene: TRBV5-1; len: 13; CDR3aa: CASTEVLGTEAFF; CDR3nt: TGCGCCAGCACGGAGGTTTTGGGCACTGAAGCTTTCTTT
d_gene: TRBD2; abundance: -; j_gene: TRBJ2-5; v_gene: TRBV19; len: 19; CDR3aa: CASSSPGLAGGPGGETQYF; CDR3nt: TGTGCCAGTAGTAGCCCGGGACTAGCGGGAGGGCCGGGTGGGGAGACCCAGTACTTC
d_gene: -; abundance: -; j_gene: TRBJ1-1; v_gene: TRBV5-1; len: 14; CDR3aa: CASSFGSSNTEAFF; CDR3nt: TGCGCCAGCAGCTTTGGCAGTTCTAACACTGAAGCTTTCTTT
d_gene: TRBD1; abundance: -; j_gene: TRBJ1-1; v_gene: TRBV11-3; len: 13; CDR3aa: CASSLNHQGGAFF; CDR3nt: TGTGCCAGCAGCCTAAATCATCAGGGGGGAGCTTTCTTT
d_gene: -; abundance: once; j_gene: TRBJ2-6; v_gene: TRBV29-1; len: 13; CDR3aa: CSVQGSGANVLTF; CDR3nt: TGCAGCGTTCAGGGTTCTGGGGCCAACGTCCTGACTTTC
d_gene: -; abundance: -; j_gene: TRBJ1-2; v_gene: TRBV28; len: 12; CDR3aa: CASRTGYYGYTF; CDR3nt: TGTGCCAGCAGAACAGGGTACTATGGCTACACCTTC
d_gene: TRBD1; abundance: -; j_gene: TRBJ1-1; v_gene: TRBV15; len: 15; CDR3aa: CATSRATGMNTEAFF; CDR3nt: TGTGCCACCAGCAGAGCGACAGGGATGAACACTGAAGCTTTCTTT
d_gene: -; abundance: -; j_gene: TRBJ1-2; v_gene: TRBV28; len: 13; CDR3aa: CAAQGGDHYGYTF; CDR3nt: TGTGCCGCCCAGGGAGGGGACCACTATGGCTACACCTTC
d_gene: TRBD1; abundance: -; j_gene: TRBJ2-7; v_gene: TRBV5-4; len: 16; CDR3aa: CASSFHRQGAIDEQYF; CDR3nt: TGTGCCAGCAGCTTTCACCGTCAGGGGGCAATCGACGAGCAGTACTTC
d_gene: TRBD1; abundance: once; j_gene: TRBJ1-5; v_gene: TRBV12-5; len: 15; CDR3aa: CASGLFTGAGQPQHF; CDR3nt: TGTGCTAGTGGCCTCTTCACAGGGGCCGGGCAGCCCCAGCATTTT
d_gene: -; abundance: once; j_gene: TRBJ2-7; v_gene: TRBV5-6; len: 14; CDR3aa: CASSLASLLYEQYF; CDR3nt: TGTGCCAGCAGCTTGGCGTCCCTACTCTACGAGCAGTACTTC
d_gene: -; abundance: -; j_gene: TRBJ2-6; v_gene: TRBV5-5; len: 15; CDR3aa: CASSLWLSGANVLTF; CDR3nt: TGTGCCAGCAGCTTGTGGCTCTCTGGGGCCAACGTCCTGACTTTC
d_gene: TRBD1; abundance: -; j_gene: TRBJ1-3; v_gene: TRBV28; len: 16; CDR3aa: CASSSGTGSSGNTIYF; CDR3nt: TGTGCCAGCTCATCCGGGACAGGGTCTTCTGGAAACACCATATATTTT
d_gene: -; abundance: -; j_gene: TRBJ2-1; v_gene: TRBV10-1; len: 17; CDR3aa: CASSAPSGGRVYNEQFF; CDR3nt: TGCGCCAGCAGTGCCCCCTCCGGGGGACGAGTATACAATGAGCAGTTCTTC
d_gene: -; abundance: once; j_gene: TRBJ2-2; v_gene: TRBV9; len: 13; CDR3aa: CASSVYSTGELFF; CDR3nt: TGTGCCAGCAGCGTATACTCCACCGGGGAGCTGTTTTTT
d_gene: TRBD2; abundance: -; j_gene: TRBJ2-1; v_gene: TRBV10-3; len: 18; CDR3aa: CAISSGTSAWGSYNEQFF; CDR3nt: TGTGCCATCAGCTCCGGGACTAGCGCATGGGGCTCCTACAATGAGCAGTTCTTC
d_gene: TRBD1; abundance: -; j_gene: TRBJ1-2; v_gene: TRBV5-4; len: 15; CDR3aa: CASSGSGTGAGGYTF; CDR3nt: TGTGCCAGCAGCGGCTCCGGGACAGGGGCAGGTGGCTACACCTTC
d_gene: -; abundance: few; j_gene: TRBJ1-2; v_gene: TRBV7-2; len: 13; CDR3aa: CASRDPRLGGYTF; CDR3nt: TGTGCCAGCAGAGACCCTCGGTTAGGTGGCTACACCTTC
d_gene: TRBD2; abundance: -; j_gene: TRBJ2-7; v_gene: TRBV11-2; len: 16; CDR3aa: CASSLELGLAGVEQYF; CDR3nt: TGTGCCAGCAGCTTAGAGTTAGGACTAGCGGGAGTCGAGCAGTACTTC
d_gene: -; abundance: -; j_gene: TRBJ2-4; v_gene: TRBV6-5; len: 14; CDR3aa: CASNPHGQQNIQYF; CDR3nt: TGTGCCAGCAACCCGCACGGACAGCAAAACATTCAGTACTTC
d_gene: -; abundance: once; j_gene: TRBJ1-5; v_gene: TRBV18; len: 16; CDR3aa: CASSPTTDPSNQPQHF; CDR3nt: TGTGCCAGCTCACCCACCACCGATCCTAGCAATCAGCCCCAGCATTTT
d_gene: -; abundance: once; j_gene: TRBJ2-7; v_gene: TRBV7-2; len: 14; CDR3aa: CASSLDGSTYEQYF; CDR3nt: TGTGCCAGCAGCTTAGACGGGTCAACCTACGAGCAGTACTTC
d_gene: -; abundance: -; j_gene: TRBJ1-1; v_gene: TRBV28; len: 14; CDR3aa: CASRDLQGNTEAFF; CDR3nt: TGTGCCAGCCGCGACTTACAGGGGAACACTGAAGCTTTCTTT
d_gene: -; abundance: -; j_gene: TRBJ2-5; v_gene: TRBV5-1; len: 15; CDR3aa: CASSQGHGVEETQYF; CDR3nt: TGCGCCAGCAGCCAGGGCCACGGGGTGGAGGAGACCCAGTACTTC
d_gene: TRBD1; abundance: -; j_gene: TRBJ2-3; v_gene: TRBV9; len: 18; CDR3aa: CASSPADTGTGGTDTQYF; CDR3nt: TGTGCCAGCAGCCCAGCGGATACCGGGACAGGCGGCACGGATACGCAGTATTTT
d_gene: -; abundance: -; j_gene: TRBJ2-3; v_gene: TRBV19; len: 14; CDR3aa: CASNRQVSTDTQYF; CDR3nt: TGTGCCAGTAATAGACAGGTTAGCACAGATACGCAGTATTTT